Listed below are T cell receptor beta chains from one sample, sequenced in a study of PD-1 blockade in classical Hodgkin lymphoma. Sequenced by immunoSEQ multiplex PCR; TCRdb stores in-frame clones only, minus some. The profile shows roughly 96,000 clones, approximately 94% of them singletons. Source: peripheral blood mononuclear cells (PBMCs), taken before the fourth cycle of nivolumab. The receptor source for this set is a human donor with classical Hodgkin lymphoma. CDR3s include the opening cysteine and the closing phenylalanine or tryptophan. A D gene is named only where the DNA matches it firmly. For some rows the clone size is stated as once, few or many, or as a class when expanded; others skip it.

CASSLAGGRNTGELFF | TGCGCCAGCAGCTTGGCAGGCGGGAGGAACACCGGGGAGCTGTTTTTT | TRBJ2-2 | - | 16 | TRBD2 | TRBV5-1
CASSQFMPPRAQETQYF | TGTGCCAGCAGCCAGTTTATGCCCCCGAGGGCCCAAGAGACCCAGTACTTC | TRBJ2-5 | - | 17 | - | TRBV27
CASSQEQGALQETQYF | TGCGCCAGCAGCCAAGAACAGGGGGCCCTACAAGAGACCCAGTACTTC | TRBJ2-5 | - | 16 | TRBD1 | TRBV4-1
CASSLYGTDEKLFF | TGTGCCAGCAGTTTATATGGGACAGATGAAAAACTGTTTTTT | TRBJ1-4 | - | 14 | TRBD1 | TRBV27
CASSLWGSLAGGGDEQFF | TGCGCCAGCAGCTTATGGGGGTCTCTAGCGGGAGGTGGGGATGAGCAGTTCTTC | TRBJ2-1 | - | 18 | TRBD2 | TRBV5-1
CASRRTGADGYTF | TGTGCCAGCAGACGGACAGGGGCTGATGGCTACACCTTC | TRBJ1-2 | - | 13 | TRBD1 | TRBV6-6
CASRGGRDSFPYEQYF | TGCGCCAGCAGGGGAGGCCGGGACAGTTTCCCCTACGAGCAGTACTTC | TRBJ2-7 | - | 16 | - | TRBV5-1
CASSLGTSGSGEQFF | TGTGCCAGCAGTTTGGGGACTAGCGGGAGCGGTGAGCAGTTCTTC | TRBJ2-1 | - | 15 | TRBD2 | TRBV27
CSVGRVGQTPRGYTF | TGCAGCGTTGGCCGGGTCGGACAGACGCCTAGGGGCTACACCTTC | TRBJ1-2 | - | 15 | - | TRBV29-1
CASSGGLAGGETQYF | TGCGCCAGCAGTGGAGGACTAGCGGGAGGGGAGACCCAGTACTTC | TRBJ2-5 | once | 15 | TRBD2 | TRBV10-1
CASSFREDITNYGYTF | TGTGCCAGCAGCTTTAGGGAGGACATCACTAACTATGGCTACACCTTC | TRBJ1-2 | - | 16 | - | TRBV5-5
CASSGGDGRTDTQYF | TGTGCCAGCAGCGGGGGCGACGGGAGAACAGATACGCAGTATTTT | TRBJ2-3 | few | 15 | - | TRBV7-9
CASSLLAENTEAFF | TGCGCCAGCAGCTTGTTGGCGGAGAACACTGAAGCTTTCTTT | TRBJ1-1 | - | 14 | - | TRBV5-1
CASSSRVALGSGNTIYF | TGTGCCAGCAGTTCCCGGGTAGCCTTGGGATCCGGAAACACCATATATTTT | TRBJ1-3 | - | 17 | - | TRBV28
CASEGGRAVTDTQYF | TGTGCCAGCGAGGGCGGGAGGGCCGTGACAGATACGCAGTATTTT | TRBJ2-3 | - | 15 | TRBD2 | TRBV2
CSARGVREQFF | TGCAGTGCTAGGGGCGTAAGAGAGCAGTTCTTC | TRBJ2-1 | - | 11 | - | TRBV20-1
CASIISREAGDYNEQFF | TGTGCCAGCATTATTTCACGGGAGGCTGGCGACTACAATGAGCAGTTCTTC | TRBJ2-1 | - | 17 | TRBD2 | TRBV7-9
CASSFGVGYTF | TGTGCCAGCAGTTTCGGGGTTGGCTACACCTTC | TRBJ1-2 | - | 11 | - | TRBV28
CASQGGETQYF | TGTGCCAGCCAGGGTGGGGAGACCCAGTACTTC | TRBJ2-5 | - | 11 | - | TRBV2
CASHEGDQPQHF | TGTGCCAGCCATGAGGGGGACCAGCCCCAGCATTTT | TRBJ1-5 | - | 12 | - | TRBV28
CASSHRGTEAFF | TGCGCCAGCAGCCATCGAGGGACTGAAGCTTTCTTT | TRBJ1-1 | - | 12 | - | TRBV4-1
CSVVSNYGYTF | TGCAGCGTTGTTAGTAACTATGGCTACACCTTC | TRBJ1-2 | once | 11 | - | TRBV29-1
CASRAGQAVNQPQHF | TGTGCCAGCAGAGCGGGACAGGCCGTTAATCAGCCCCAGCATTTT | TRBJ1-5 | - | 15 | TRBD1 | TRBV2
CASSLLLAGANNEQFF | TGTGCCAGCAGCCTCCTCCTAGCGGGAGCAAACAATGAGCAGTTCTTC | TRBJ2-1 | - | 16 | TRBD2 | TRBV28
CASSLRQGYEQYF | TGTGCCAGCAGTTTAAGACAGGGCTACGAGCAGTACTTC | TRBJ2-7 | - | 13 | TRBD1 | TRBV27
CASRESGTANEKLFF | TGTGCCAGTAGAGAATCCGGGACAGCTAATGAAAAACTGTTTTTT | TRBJ1-4 | - | 15 | TRBD1 | TRBV19
CARTRLSGNTIYF | TGTGCCCGGACAAGACTCTCTGGAAACACCATATATTTT | TRBJ1-3 | - | 13 | - | TRBV30
CASSRRGDSYNEQFF | TGTGCCAGTAGTAGGAGAGGTGACTCCTACAATGAGCAGTTCTTC | TRBJ2-1 | - | 15 | - | TRBV19
CASSPPLRNTGELFF | TGTGCCAGCAGTCCCCCCCTCCGTAACACCGGGGAGCTGTTTTTT | TRBJ2-2 | - | 15 | - | TRBV28
CAWSKGLAGYEQYF | TGTGCCTGGAGCAAGGGACTAGCCGGTTACGAGCAGTACTTC | TRBJ2-7 | once | 14 | TRBD2 | TRBV30
CASSLEGAGGYTF | TGCGCCAGCAGCTTGGAGGGGGCTGGGGGCTACACCTTC | TRBJ1-2 | - | 13 | TRBD1 | TRBV5-1
CASSAPGSGGNIQYF | TGTGCCAGCAGCGCCCCGGGGAGCGGAGGTAACATTCAGTACTTC | TRBJ2-4 | - | 15 | - | TRBV9
CASSARGIPQETQYF | TGTGCCAGCAGCGCGAGGGGAATCCCCCAAGAGACCCAGTACTTC | TRBJ2-5 | - | 15 | - | TRBV7-2
CASGWRPSFQETQYF | TGTGCCAGCGGGTGGCGACCAAGTTTCCAAGAGACCCAGTACTTC | TRBJ2-5 | - | 15 | - | TRBV2
CASSPEAGHGYTF | TGTGCCAGCAGCCCCGAAGCAGGTCATGGCTACACCTTC | TRBJ1-2 | once | 13 | - | TRBV7-6
CASSLATQPLNEKLFF | TGCGCCAGCAGCTTGGCCACACAGCCGTTGAATGAAAAACTGTTTTTT | TRBJ1-4 | once | 16 | - | TRBV5-1
CASSLGRTATNEKLFF | TGTGCCAGCAGCTTAGGGCGGACAGCAACTAATGAAAAACTGTTTTTT | TRBJ1-4 | - | 16 | - | TRBV7-9
CASSLEIGRETQYF | TGTGCCAGCAGCTTAGAAATAGGGCGAGAGACCCAGTACTTC | TRBJ2-5 | - | 14 | - | TRBV7-9
CASSLGGEGYEQYF | TGTGCCAGCAGCTTAGGGGGAGAGGGATACGAGCAGTACTTC | TRBJ2-7 | once | 14 | - | TRBV11-2
CASSRTSGYEQYF | TGTGCCAGCAGCAGGACTAGCGGCTACGAGCAGTACTTC | TRBJ2-7 | - | 13 | TRBD2 | TRBV6-6
CASSPTGKSGYTF | TGTGCCAGCAGCCCGACGGGTAAGAGTGGCTACACCTTC | TRBJ1-2 | few | 13 | - | TRBV7-2
CGCQQSPRNTEAFF | TGTGGGTGCCAGCAGTCACCGCGGAACACTGAAGCTTTCTTT | TRBJ1-1 | - | 14 | - | TRBV2
CASDLSGGSYEQYF | TGTGCCAGCGATCTTAGTGGGGGCTCCTACGAGCAGTACTTC | TRBJ2-7 | - | 14 | - | TRBV2
CSVSGLARVEQFF | TGCAGCGTGTCTGGACTAGCGCGGGTTGAGCAGTTCTTC | TRBJ2-1 | - | 13 | TRBD2 | TRBV29-1
CASSVYTDTQYF | TGTGCCAGCAGCGTTTACACAGATACGCAGTATTTT | TRBJ2-3 | once | 12 | - | TRBV9
CASSKDRGLSYEQYF | TGTGCCAGCAGTAAGGACAGGGGCCTCTCCTACGAGCAGTACTTC | TRBJ2-7 | - | 15 | TRBD1 | TRBV7-3
CAWSPTQGAGYGYTF | TGTGCCTGGAGCCCAACTCAGGGGGCAGGCTATGGCTACACCTTC | TRBJ1-2 | - | 15 | TRBD1 | TRBV30
CASSLGGLSYEQYF | TGCGCCAGCAGCTTGGGGGGACTATCCTACGAGCAGTACTTC | TRBJ2-7 | - | 14 | TRBD2 | TRBV5-1
CASRVGPYEQYF | TGTGCCAGCAGGGTGGGACCGTACGAGCAGTACTTC | TRBJ2-7 | - | 12 | - | TRBV27
CASSLQGIQGEGEKLFF | TGTGCCAGCAGTTTGCAGGGGATACAGGGGGAAGGGGAAAAACTGTTTTTT | TRBJ1-4 | - | 17 | TRBD1 | TRBV27